Shown below are 14 T cell receptor beta chains from a single sample sequenced in a study of shared clonotypes between healthy human individuals (dated by TCRdb to 2018 to 2021). The library was generated by the immunoSEQ multiplex PCR assay. Here the immuneACCESS table is served through TCRdb, limited to in-frame sequences with V and J called. Missing clones are a known gap in these copies; in checked studies unresolved V genes cover under half, and the rest lacks a known reason. In this sample the table shows more than 2,000,000 clones, roughly 93% of which occur a single time. In total, the top ten clones hold approximately 0.4% of the sample. The sequenced material came from naive CD4+ T cells from PBMCs. The sample's cell subset or site, from its label and the paper: CD45RA+ positively selected. These receptors were collected from a man in his late teens or twenties in good health. Some clones in this sample may be carry-over from other donors' samples.

The rearrangement links TRBV5-1 to TRBJ2-5; no clear D gene. The CDR3 contains 15 residues. Trimming shortened V by 2 bases and J by 3 bases, and 14 bases separated the two germline ends. CDR1 is SGHRS and CDR2 is YFSETQ in the germline V gene. The chain's CDR3 is CASSFPTGPEETQYF. The CDR3 DNA is TGCGCCAGCAGCTTTCCCACGGGTCCGGAAGAGACCCAGTACTTC.

The rearrangement uses TRBV2 and TRBJ1-2; D not resolved. The CDR3 has 12 residues. V was pared by 2 bases and J by 7 bases, with 8 bases between. Per the germline V gene, CDR1 is SNHLY and CDR2 is FYNNEI. CDR3 residues: CASSETGSGYTF. In DNA form, the CDR3 reads TGTGCCAGCAGTGAAACGGGCTCTGGCTACACCTTC. Filled out from reference TRBV2 and TRBJ1-2, the complete variable domain reads EPEVTQTPSHQVTQMGQEVILRCVPISNHLYFYWYRQILGQKVEFLVSFYNNEISEKSEIFDDQFSVERPDGSNFTLKIRSTKLEDSAMYFCASSETGSGYTFGSGTRLTVV.

The chain uses TRBV6-1 and TRBJ1-2; 10 positions match TRBD1. Trimming removed 7 bases from V and 5 bases from J; junction bases left unmatched: 10. This CDR3 has 15 residues. Looked up from germline, CDR1 is MNHNS and CDR2 is SASEGT. The CDR3 DNA follows: TGTGCCAGCACTCGACAGGGGGCCACCCTTTATGGCTACACCTTC. Its protein product is CASTRQGATLYGYTF.

This chain links TRBV5-4 with TRBJ2-1; no clear D gene. The germline V gene encodes CDR1 SGHNT and CDR2 YYREEE (reference sequence). V was clipped by 2 bases and J by 9 bases, with 9 bases between them. CDR3 length: 12 residues. The CDR3 here is CASSLWVGEQFF. The CDR3 nucleotides read TGTGCCAGCAGCTTATGGGTAGGTGAGCAGTTCTTC.

The chain links TRBV6-1 to TRBJ1-5; 7 bases agree with TRBD1. The CDR3 consists of 15 residues. Germline V gene sequence: CDR1 MNHNS, CDR2 SASEGT. With V trimmed by 7 bases and J by 6 bases, 12 bases remained unmatched. The CDR3 region is CASTTGGAGGQPQHF. In DNA, the CDR3 is TGTGCCAGCACCACTGGGGGGGCAGGGGGTCAGCCCCAGCATTTT.

The J gene is TRBJ2-7, the V gene TRBV6-1, with TRBD1 matching over 7 bases. The CDR3 covers 13 residues. The germline gives CDR1 MNHNS, CDR2 SASEGT. With 3 bases clipped from V and 3 bases from J, the junction kept 2 bases outside the gene matches. The DNA of the CDR3 is TGTGCCAGCAGTGAGGGGACAGTCTACGAGCAGTACTTC. It is translated as CASSEGTVYEQYF.

The V call is TRBV10-3, the J call TRBJ2-1; D gene unclear. Germline CDR1 and CDR2: ENHRY and SYGVKD. The ends were cut back, 1 base at V and 4 bases at J, with 5 bases in the middle. This CDR3 is built from 13 residues. The CDR3 sequence: CAISELQYNEQFF. CDR3 nucleotide sequence: TGTGCCATCAGTGAGTTACAGTACAATGAGCAGTTCTTC.

This clone was seen only a few times. This chain joins TRBV4-1 and TRBJ2-7; 9 bases align to TRBD1. This CDR3 region has 14 residues. The junction had 8 bases not matched to a gene; V was cut back by 4 bases and J by 7 bases. Germline CDR1 and CDR2: MGHRA and YSYEKL. The CDR3 loop is CASSPQGAVGEQYF. For the CDR3, the DNA is TGCGCCAGCAGCCCACAGGGGGCAGTGGGAGAGCAGTACTTC.

The V gene is TRBV5-5, the J gene TRBJ1-4; 7 bases are a match to TRBD1. The J segment lost 6 bases and the V segment lost 6 bases, leaving 8 bases of the junction unmatched. Germline lookup yields CDR1 SGHKS and CDR2 YYEKEE (reference sequence). The CDR3 covers 14 residues. CDR3 protein: CASNIQGGDEKLFF. The CDR3, as DNA: TGTGCCAGCAACATCCAGGGGGGAGATGAAAAACTGTTTTTT.

The chain has TRBV28 and TRBJ1-5; D not resolved. The V end was cut by 2 bases, the J end by 3 bases, with 11 bases between. Germline V CDR1 and CDR2: MDHEN, SYDVKM. This CDR3 contains 15 residues. CDR3 protein: CASSLGAGNNQPQHF. CDR3 in DNA: TGTGCCAGCAGTTTAGGTGCCGGAAACAATCAGCCCCAGCATTTT.

The V gene is TRBV28, the J gene TRBJ1-3; a weak D match, TRBD1 (6 bases). This CDR3 region has 15 residues. V dropped 7 bases and J dropped 3 bases, with 16 bases sitting between them. Per germline, CDR1 MDHEN and CDR2 SYDVKM. CDR3 protein: CASILGGGVGNTIYF. The CDR3 nucleotides read TGTGCCAGCATCCTAGGGGGAGGGGTTGGAAACACCATATATTTT.

Note on this clone: Additional DNA sequences in this sample encode the identical CDR3. The chain couples TRBV7-2 to TRBJ2-1; 14 bases line up with TRBD2. Germline CDR1 reads SGHTA; CDR2 reads FQGNSA. The CDR3 covers 16 residues. V shed 1 base, J shed 6 bases, and the junction held 2 bases outside the gene matches. CDR3 bases: TGTGCCAGCAGCTTAGGACTAGCGGGAGGGGGCAATGAGCAGTTCTTC. It specifies CASSLGLAGGGNEQFF.

This clone was recorded once. This chain links TRBV11-3 with TRBJ1-1, with 10 bases aligning to TRBD1. The CDR3 contains 12 residues. With 6 bases clipped from V and 5 bases from J, the junction kept 0 bases outside the gene matches. The germline CDR1 and CDR2 sequences are SGHNT and YENEEA. This chain's CDR3 is CASRDRGTEAFF. The CDR3 coding sequence is TGTGCCAGCAGGGACAGGGGGACTGAAGCTTTCTTT.

The chain joins TRBV4-1 to TRBJ2-7; no firm D call. V was shortened by 1 base and J by 5 bases, with 6 bases between the two germline ends. In germline, CDR1 is MGHRA, CDR2 YSYEKL. The CDR3 is 12 amino acids. The CDR3: CASSQGRNEQYF. CDR3 in DNA: TGCGCCAGCAGCCAAGGGCGGAACGAGCAGTACTTC.